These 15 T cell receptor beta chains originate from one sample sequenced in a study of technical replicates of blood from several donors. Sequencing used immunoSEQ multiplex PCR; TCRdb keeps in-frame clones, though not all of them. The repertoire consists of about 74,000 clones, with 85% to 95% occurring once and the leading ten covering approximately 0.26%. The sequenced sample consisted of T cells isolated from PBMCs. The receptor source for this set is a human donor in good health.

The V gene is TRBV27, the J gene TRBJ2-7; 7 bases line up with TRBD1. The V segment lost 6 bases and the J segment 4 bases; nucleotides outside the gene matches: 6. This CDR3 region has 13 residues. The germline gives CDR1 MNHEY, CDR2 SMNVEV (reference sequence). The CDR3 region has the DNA TGTGCCAGCAGACTTTTACAGGGGTACGAGCAGTACTTC. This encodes CASRLLQGYEQYF.

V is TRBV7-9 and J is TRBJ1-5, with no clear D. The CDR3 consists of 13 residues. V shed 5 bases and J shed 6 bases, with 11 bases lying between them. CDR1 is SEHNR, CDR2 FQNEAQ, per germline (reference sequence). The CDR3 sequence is CASSNSLVQPQHF. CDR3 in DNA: TGTGCCAGCAGCAACTCCTTAGTTCAGCCCCAGCATTTT.

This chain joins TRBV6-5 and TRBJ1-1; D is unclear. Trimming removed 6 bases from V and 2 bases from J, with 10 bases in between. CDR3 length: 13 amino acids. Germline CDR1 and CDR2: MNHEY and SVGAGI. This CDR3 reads CASRTVTNTEAFF. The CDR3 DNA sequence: TGTGCCAGCAGAACAGTTACCAACACTGAAGCTTTCTTT.

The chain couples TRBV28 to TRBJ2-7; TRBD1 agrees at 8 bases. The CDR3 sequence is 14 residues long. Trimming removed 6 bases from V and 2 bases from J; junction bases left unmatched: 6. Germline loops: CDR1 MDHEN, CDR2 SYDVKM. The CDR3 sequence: CASRSGTGAYEQYF. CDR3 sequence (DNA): TGTGCCAGCAGATCCGGGACAGGAGCCTACGAGCAGTACTTC.

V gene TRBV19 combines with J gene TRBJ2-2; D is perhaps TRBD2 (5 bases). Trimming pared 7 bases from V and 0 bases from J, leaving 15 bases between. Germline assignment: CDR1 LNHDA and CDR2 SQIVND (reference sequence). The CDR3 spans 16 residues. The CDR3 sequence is CASKRGRDPNTGELFF. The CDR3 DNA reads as TGTGCCAGTAAACGAGGGAGAGACCCGAACACCGGGGAGCTGTTTTTT.

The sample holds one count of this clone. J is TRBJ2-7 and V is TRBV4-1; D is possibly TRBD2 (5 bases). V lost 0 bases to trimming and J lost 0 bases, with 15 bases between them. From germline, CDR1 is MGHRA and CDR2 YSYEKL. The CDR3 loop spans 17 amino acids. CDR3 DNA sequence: TGCGCCAGCAGCCAAGATTCCGATGTGAGGGCCTCCTACGAGCAGTACTTC. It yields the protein CASSQDSDVRASYEQYF.

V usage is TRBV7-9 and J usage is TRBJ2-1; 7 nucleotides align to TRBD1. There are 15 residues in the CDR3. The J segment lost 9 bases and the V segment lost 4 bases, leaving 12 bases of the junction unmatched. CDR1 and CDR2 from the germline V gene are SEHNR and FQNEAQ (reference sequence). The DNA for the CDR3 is TGTGCCAGCAGCTCGGACAGGTTTCTAACATTTGAGCAGTTCTTC. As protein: CASSSDRFLTFEQFF.

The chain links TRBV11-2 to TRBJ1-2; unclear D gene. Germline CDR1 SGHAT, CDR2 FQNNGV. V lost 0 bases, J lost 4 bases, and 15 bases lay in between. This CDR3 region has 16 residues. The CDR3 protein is CASSLDKADTFYGYTF. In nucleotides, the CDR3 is TGTGCCAGCAGCTTAGATAAGGCAGACACCTTCTATGGCTACACCTTC.

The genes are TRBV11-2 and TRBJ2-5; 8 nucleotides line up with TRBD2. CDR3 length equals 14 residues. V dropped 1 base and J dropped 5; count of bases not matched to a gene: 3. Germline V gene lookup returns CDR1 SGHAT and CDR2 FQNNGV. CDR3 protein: CASSLGTSWETQYF. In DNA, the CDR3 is TGTGCCAGCAGCTTAGGGACTAGCTGGGAGACCCAGTACTTC. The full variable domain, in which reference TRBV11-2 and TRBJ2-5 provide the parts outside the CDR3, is EAGVAQSPRYKIIEKRQSVAFWCNPISGHATLYWYQQILGQGPKLLIQFQNNGVVDDSQLPKDRFSAERLKGVDSTLKIQPAKLEDSAVYLCASSLGTSWETQYFGPGTRLLVL.

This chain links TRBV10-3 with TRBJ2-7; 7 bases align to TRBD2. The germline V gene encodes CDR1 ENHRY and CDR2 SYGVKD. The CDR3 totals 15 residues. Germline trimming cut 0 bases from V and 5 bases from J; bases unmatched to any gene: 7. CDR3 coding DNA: TGTGCCATCAGTGAGTCGGGGCGGGAGTTCGACGAGCAGTACTTC. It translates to CAISESGREFDEQYF.

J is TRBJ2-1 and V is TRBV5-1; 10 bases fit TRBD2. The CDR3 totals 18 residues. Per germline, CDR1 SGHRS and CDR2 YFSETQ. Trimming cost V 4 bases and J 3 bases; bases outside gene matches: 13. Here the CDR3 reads CASSLESLAGGIYNEQFF. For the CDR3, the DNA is TGCGCCAGCAGCCTGGAGTCTTTAGCGGGGGGAATCTACAATGAGCAGTTCTTC.

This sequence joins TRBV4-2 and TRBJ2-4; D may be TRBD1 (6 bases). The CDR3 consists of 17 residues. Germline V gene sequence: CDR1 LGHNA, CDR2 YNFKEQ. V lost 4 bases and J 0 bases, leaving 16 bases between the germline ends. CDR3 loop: CASSPRTDTLAKNIQYF. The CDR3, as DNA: TGTGCCAGCAGCCCGAGGACAGATACTTTAGCCAAAAACATTCAGTACTTC.

In nucleotides, the CDR3 is TGTGCCAGTCCTGGCGAAGGACAGGGGGCAACTAATGAAAAACTGTTTTTT. It yields the protein CASPGEGQGATNEKLFF. The rearrangement joins TRBV6-4 to TRBJ1-4, with 10 bases identical to TRBD1. Germline V CDR1 and CDR2: MRHNA, SNTAGT. V was clipped by 9 bases and J by 0 bases; unmatched bases: 10. This CDR3 contains 17 residues.

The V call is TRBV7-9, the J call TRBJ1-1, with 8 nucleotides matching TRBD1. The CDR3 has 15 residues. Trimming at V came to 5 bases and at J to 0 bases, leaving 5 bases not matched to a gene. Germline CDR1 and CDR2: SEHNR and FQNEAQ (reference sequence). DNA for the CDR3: TGTGCCAGCAGCGCCAGACAGGGGTTGAACACTGAAGCTTTCTTT. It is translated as CASSARQGLNTEAFF.

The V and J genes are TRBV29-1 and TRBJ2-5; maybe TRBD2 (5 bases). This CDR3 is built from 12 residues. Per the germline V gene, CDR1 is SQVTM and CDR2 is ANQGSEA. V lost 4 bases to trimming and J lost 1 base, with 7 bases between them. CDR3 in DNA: TGCAGCGTTGTTCGGGGCCAAGAGACCCAGTACTTC. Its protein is CSVVRGQETQYF.